The rows below give T cell receptor beta chains drawn from one sample of a study of blood T cell repertoires in COVID-19. The protocol was immunoSEQ multiplex PCR, while the TCRdb copy is restricted to in-frame clones and leaves out a portion. Of fewer than 100,000 clones listed, 87% are singletons. Source material: peripheral blood. Receptors were obtained from a human donor with acute or convalescent COVID-19. The donor label of this sample is uncertain. Both conserved end residues are part of each CDR3. The D gene is left open where the match is weak. The size entry is marked missing in some rows and otherwise reads once, few, many or a size class.

-	-	TRBV7-2	TRBJ2-7	CASSLTGILPYEQYF	TGTGCCAGCAGCCTTACCGGGATCCTGCCATACGAGCAGTACTTC
TRBD1	-	TRBV6-5	TRBJ2-5	CASNDRAVETQYF	TGTGCCAGCAACGACAGGGCCGTGGAGACCCAGTACTTC
-	once	TRBV5-1	TRBJ2-7	CASTDSSEQYF	TGCGCCAGCACGGACAGTTCCGAGCAGTACTTC
TRBD1	-	TRBV28	TRBJ1-1	CASSTPTGASSAFF	TGTGCCAGCAGTACTCCGACAGGGGCGTCGTCAGCTTTCTTT
-	-	TRBV21-1	TRBJ1-2	CGKGADYGYTF	TGCGGTAAGGGGGCTGACTATGGCTACACCTTC
-	-	TRBV5-5	TRBJ1-1	CASSFLTGLGQNTEAFF	TGTGCCAGCAGCTTCTTGACAGGCCTTGGGCAGAACACTGAAGCTTTCTTT
TRBD1	once	TRBV5-1	TRBJ1-1	CASSSLGGGTEAFF	TGCGCCAGCAGCTCACTAGGGGGCGGAACTGAAGCTTTCTTT
TRBD1	-	TRBV5-8	TRBJ2-7	CASSKRQGPYEQYF	TGTGCCAGCAGCAAGAGACAGGGGCCCTACGAGCAGTACTTC
TRBD1	-	TRBV5-6	TRBJ2-7	CASSLDRGYEQYF	TGTGCCAGCAGCTTGGACAGGGGCTACGAGCAGTACTTC
-	-	TRBV11-2	TRBJ2-7	CASSLDMTGYYEQYF	TGTGCCAGCAGCTTGGACATGACAGGTTACTACGAGCAGTACTTC
TRBD1	-	TRBV6-6	TRBJ2-2	CASSYDQPGTGHPHTGELFF	TGTGCCAGCAGCTATGACCAGCCTGGGACAGGGCACCCTCACACCGGGGAGCTGTTTTTT
TRBD1	once	TRBV24-1	TRBJ2-3	CATSDTYIQGANSYTQYF	TGTGCCACCAGTGATACCTATATACAGGGGGCTAATTCATATACGCAGTATTTT
-	-	TRBV20-1	TRBJ2-7	CSARLKGVCYF	TGCAGTGCTAGACTTAAGGGGGTGTGCTACTTC
-	-	TRBV6-6	TRBJ1-2	CASAAGFDYGYTF	TGTGCCAGCGCGGCAGGGTTCGACTATGGCTACACCTTC
-	-	TRBV6-5	TRBJ1-1	CASEGSPENTEAFF	TGTGCCAGCGAGGGCAGCCCAGAGAACACTGAAGCTTTCTTT
-	-	TRBV2	TRBJ2-1	CASSDRQANEQFF	TGTGCCAGCAGCGACCGACAGGCGAATGAGCAGTTCTTC
-	-	TRBV5-1	TRBJ1-5	CASSLAGARYQPQHF	TGCGCCAGCAGCTTGGCAGGGGCTCGGTATCAGCCCCAGCATTTT
-	-	TRBV3-1/TRBV3-2	TRBJ2-7	CASSTYLAPTYEQYF	TGTGCCAGCAGCACCTATCTCGCTCCAACCTACGAGCAGTACTTC
-	-	TRBV10-1	TRBJ2-5	CASSESGSRGSETQYF	TGCGCCAGCAGTGAGTCGGGGTCCCGGGGATCGGAGACCCAGTACTTC
-	-	TRBV6-2/TRBV6-3	TRBJ1-1	CASSYEGWLFREAFF	TGTGCCAGCAGTTACGAGGGTTGGTTGTTTAGGGAAGCTTTCTTT
TRBD1	-	TRBV19	TRBJ1-1	CASRTGGLRWGTEAFF	TGTGCCAGCAGGACAGGGGGTTTGCGGTGGGGCACTGAAGCTTTCTTT
TRBD1	-	TRBV10-2	TRBJ2-1	CASRVGSGTGGDEQFF	TGCGCCAGCCGAGTGGGAAGCGGGACAGGGGGCGATGAGCAGTTCTTC
TRBD1	-	TRBV7-7	TRBJ2-5	CASSLRDSHVETQYF	TGTGCTAGCAGCCTCCGGGACAGCCATGTGGAGACCCAGTACTTC
-	once	TRBV5-1	TRBJ2-2	CASSPSETYTGELFF	TGCGCCAGCAGCCCGTCAGAGACTTACACCGGGGAGCTGTTTTTT
TRBD1	-	TRBV3-1/TRBV3-2	TRBJ1-6	CASSPTGNSPLHF	TGTGCCAGCAGCCCGACAGGGAATTCACCCCTCCACTTT
-	-	TRBV30	TRBJ1-4	CAWTLSGGGGKLFF	TGTGCCTGGACCCTATCCGGCGGGGGCGGAAAACTGTTTTTT
TRBD2	once	TRBV24-1	TRBJ2-3	CATSDATSGVTDTQYF	TGTGCCACCAGTGATGCGACTAGCGGGGTCACAGATACGCAGTATTTT